Each of the 26 T cell receptor beta chains below was sequenced from the same sample in a study of blood T cell repertoires in COVID-19 (dated by TCRdb to about 2020). The protocol used for the library was the immunoSEQ multiplex PCR assay. TCRdb took this table from immuneACCESS and kept in-frame rearrangements with V and J called. Such tables lack part of the clones; where checked against another copy, unresolved V genes explain under half of the gap, and the rest is unexplained. The sample records tens of thousands of clones, around 86% of which are singletons. The ten largest clonotypes hold more than 12% of the sample. The material sequenced was peripheral blood. The origin of the receptors is a human donor in a cohort sampled during active COVID-19.

This clone has just a few counts. This chain uses TRBV12-3 or TRBV12-4 with TRBJ2-7; 8 bases match TRBD1. Trimming cost V 8 bases and J 4 bases; bases outside gene matches: 4. The CDR3 loop spans 12 amino acids. In DNA form, the CDR3 reads TGTGCCAGCCGACAGGGGATTTACGAGCAGTACTTC. Translation gives CASRQGIYEQYF.

The rearrangement links TRBV30 to TRBJ2-5, with 7 bases fitting TRBD2. V dropped 3 bases and J dropped 5; count of bases not matched to a gene: 3. The CDR3 loop spans 12 amino acids. Germline CDR1 reads GTSNPN; CDR2 reads SVGIG (reference sequence). The DNA for the CDR3 is TGTGCCTGGAGCAGGGAGGGGGAGACCCAGTACTTC. Translating gives CAWSREGETQYF.

The genes are TRBV3-1 (or the pseudogene TRBV3-2) and TRBJ2-2, with a possible D match to TRBD2 (5 bases). The CDR3 covers 15 residues. Trimming stripped 5 bases from V and 7 bases from J, with 17 bases between. Germline V CDR1 and CDR2: LGHDT, YNNKEL (reference sequence). Here the CDR3 DNA reads TGTGCCAGCAGCTCCGTCGGGAAGGTGAACGGGGAGCTGTTTTTT. This translates into CASSSVGKVNGELFF.

The chain carries TRBV28 and TRBJ1-1; 8 nucleotides match TRBD1. In germline, CDR1 is MDHEN, CDR2 SYDVKM. Germline trimming cut 7 bases from V and 9 bases from J; bases unmatched to any gene: 7. CDR3 length: 12 amino acids. CDR3 loop: CASIVGQGKAFF. The CDR3 DNA sequence: TGTGCCAGCATCGTTGGACAGGGTAAAGCTTTCTTT.

The rearrangement uses TRBV14 and TRBJ1-1, with D hard to call. V was clipped by 4 bases and J by 10 bases, with 13 bases between them. Germline V gene sequence: CDR1 SGHDN, CDR2 FVKESK. The CDR3 spans 12 residues. CDR3 protein: CASSPGWERAFF. The CDR3 nucleotides read TGTGCCAGCAGCCCGGGATGGGAACGAGCTTTCTTT.

The chain joins TRBV9 to TRBJ2-1, with 8 bases aligning to TRBD1. V trimming: 2 bases; J trimming: 5 bases; junction bases outside the gene matches: 6. This CDR3 comprises 15 residues. Germline loops: CDR1 SGDLS, CDR2 YYNGEE. The CDR3 reads CASSVISTGDNEQFF. CDR3 DNA: TGTGCCAGCAGCGTCATCTCGACAGGGGACAATGAGCAGTTCTTC.

The V and J genes are TRBV12-3 or TRBV12-4 and TRBJ2-7, with D uncertain. The CDR3 spans 12 residues. The V end lost 3 bases, the J end lost 7 bases, and 10 bases lay between the germline ends. The CDR3 loop is CASSLSEFEQYF. The CDR3, as DNA: TGTGCCAGCAGTTTGAGTGAATTTGAGCAGTACTTC.

This clone has at least ten counts. The V and J genes are TRBV3-1 (or the pseudogene TRBV3-2) and TRBJ1-6; 8 bases align to TRBD1. V lost 4 bases to trimming and J lost 5 bases; unmatched junction nucleotides: 4. The germline CDR1 and CDR2 sequences are LGHDT and YNNKEL (reference sequence). The CDR3 covers 15 residues. CDR3: CASSPGQGHNSPLHF. The CDR3 DNA reads as TGTGCCAGCAGCCCCGGACAGGGACATAATTCACCCCTCCACTTT.

This chain connects TRBV28 to TRBJ1-6; TRBD1 might be the D (5 bases). Deletions cut 3 bases from V and 13 bases from J, with 19 bases between. The germline V gene has CDR1 MDHEN and CDR2 SYDVKM. The CDR3 sequence is 15 residues long. CDR3 protein: CASSLAGRDEIPLHF. CDR3 nucleotide sequence: TGTGCCAGCAGTTTGGCCGGCAGGGATGAGATTCCCCTCCACTTT.

Here the CDR3 DNA reads TGTGCCACCAGCAGAGGAGACAGGGCAGGTCAGCCCCAGCATTTT. It codes for CATSRGDRAGQPQHF. V gene TRBV15 combines with J gene TRBJ1-5; TRBD1 aligns across 7 bases. J was trimmed by 6 bases and V by 1 base; bases with no gene match: 6. The CDR3 runs to 15 residues. Germline lookup yields CDR1 LNHNV and CDR2 YYDKDF (reference sequence).

The chain links TRBV5-5 to TRBJ2-2; D is perhaps TRBD2 (5 bases). Germline V lookup: CDR1 SGHKS, CDR2 YYEKEE (reference sequence). With 4 bases removed from V and 7 bases from J, the gap between germline ends came to 14 bases. CDR3 length equals 14 residues. The CDR3 bases are TGTGCCAGCAGCCTCCGCCCGGAGGTCGGGGAGCTGTTTTTT. Its protein product is CASSLRPEVGELFF.

The rearrangement uses TRBV4-2 and TRBJ2-3; the match to TRBD2 covers 8 bases. The CDR3 has 15 residues. V trimming: 6 bases; J trimming: 4 bases; junction bases outside the gene matches: 9. Germline CDR1 is LGHNA and CDR2 is YNFKEQ. CDR3 bases: TGTGCCAGCAGTCCTACGGGAGGGCCGTCAGATACGCAGTATTTT. The encoded protein is CASSPTGGPSDTQYF.

The rearrangement links TRBV6-5 to TRBJ1-2, with a tentative D call TRBD1 (6 bases). The germline gives CDR1 MNHEY, CDR2 SVGAGI. V gave up 2 bases and J gave up 4 bases, with 14 bases separating them. This CDR3 spans 15 amino acids. The CDR3 nucleotides are TGTGCCAGCAGTTACGGCAGGGGTTACTTCTATGGCTACACCTTC. It encodes CASSYGRGYFYGYTF.

The chain employs TRBV6-2 or TRBV6-3 and TRBJ2-1; TRBD2 matches 9 bases. Trimming cost V 4 bases and J 9 bases; bases outside gene matches: 13. The CDR3 spans 16 residues. Germline V gene lookup returns CDR1 MNHEY and CDR2 SVGEGT. Written as DNA, the CDR3 is TGTGCCAGCAGTTCCCCGCTGGGACTAGCCAACACTGAGCAGTTCTTC. Its protein product is CASSSPLGLANTEQFF.

The chain is built from TRBV5-4 and TRBJ2-6, with D maybe TRBD2 (5 bases). Trimming shortened V by 7 bases and J by 2 bases, and 10 bases separated the two germline ends. This CDR3 contains 14 residues. Germline CDR1 SGHNT, CDR2 YYREEE (reference sequence). In nucleotides, the CDR3 is TGTGCCAGCCCTCTCGGGGCTGGGGCCAACGTCCTGACTTTC. It translates to CASPLGAGANVLTF.

V gene TRBV10-2 combines with J gene TRBJ2-1, with TRBD2 matching over 9 bases. Germline-derived CDR1 and CDR2 are WSHSY and SAAADI. This CDR3 has 15 residues. V shed 6 bases, J shed 4 bases, and the junction held 7 bases outside the gene matches. This CDR3 is CASRVGTSLYNEQFF. CDR3 nucleotides: TGCGCCAGCAGAGTTGGGACTAGCTTATACAATGAGCAGTTCTTC.

This chain uses TRBV3-1 (or the pseudogene TRBV3-2) with TRBJ1-1; no clear D. The germline V gene encodes CDR1 LGHDT and CDR2 YNNKEL (reference sequence). CDR3 length: 12 amino acids. Trimming left V 11 bases short and J 5 bases short, with 15 bases between. In nucleotides, the CDR3 is TGTGCCGTGATGGACCGAGGGACTGAAGCTTTCTTT. Residues: CAVMDRGTEAFF.

This clone is a singleton in its sample. The rearrangement uses TRBV19 and TRBJ1-4; D possibly corresponds to TRBD1 (6 bases). V was trimmed by 8 bases and J by 4 bases, leaving 14 bases between them. Germline-derived CDR1 and CDR2 are LNHDA and SQIVND (reference sequence). This CDR3 has 14 residues. DNA for the CDR3: TGTGCCAGTCTCGGACAGACCTTTAATGAAAAACTGTTTTTT. It encodes CASLGQTFNEKLFF. Together with reference TRBV19 and TRBJ1-4, the CDR3 gives the full variable domain: DGGITQSPKYLFRKEGQNVTLSCEQNLNHDAMYWYRQDPGQGLRLIYYSQIVNDFQKGDIAEGYSVSREKKESFPLTVTSAQKNPTAFYLCASLGQTFNEKLFFGSGTQLSVL.

The chain joins TRBV6-5 to TRBJ1-5, with D perhaps matching TRBD1 (6 bases). The V and J ends lost 8 bases and 4 bases respectively, with 18 bases between them. Germline V lookup: CDR1 MNHEY, CDR2 SVGAGI. This CDR3 has 15 amino acids. The DNA of the CDR3 is TGTGCCAGCGAGAAGGGGGGGGCGCGGAATCAGCCCCAGCATTTT. Its translation is CASEKGGARNQPQHF.

The rearrangement joins TRBV7-8 to TRBJ2-2, with unresolved D. Trimming pared 3 bases from V and 3 bases from J, leaving 23 bases between. CDR3 length: 19 residues. Germline CDR1 is SGHVS and CDR2 is FQNEAQ. The CDR3 coding sequence is TGTGCCAGCAGCTTTATGCGCCCGCTATTTCCCCTCGACACCGGGGAGCTGTTTTTT. Amino acids: CASSFMRPLFPLDTGELFF.

This sequence joins TRBV11-3 and TRBJ1-1; possible D gene TRBD1, 5 bases. Trimming cost V 5 bases and J 1 base, with 11 bases left between them. The germline gives CDR1 SGHNT, CDR2 YENEEA. The CDR3 covers 14 residues. The CDR3 region has the DNA TGTGCCAGCAGCAGGGGACTGAAGAACACTGAAGCTTTCTTT. Translation gives CASSRGLKNTEAFF. The complete variable domain, with remaining parts taken from reference TRBV11-3 and TRBJ1-1, reads EAGVVQSPRYKIIEKKQPVAFWCNPISGHNTLYWYLQNLGQGPELLIRYENEEAVDDSQLPKDRFSAERLKGVDSTLKIQPAELGDSAVYLCASSRGLKNTEAFFGQGTRLTVV.

V and J are TRBV6-5 and TRBJ1-2; TRBD1 is a possible D gene (6 bases). The germline V gene encodes CDR1 MNHEY and CDR2 SVGAGI. The V gene lost 6 bases and the J gene lost 8 bases, with 19 bases spanning the gap. CDR3 length equals 14 residues. CDR3 region: CASSLGAGERGYTF. Written as DNA, the CDR3 is TGTGCCAGCAGCCTGGGAGCAGGGGAGCGAGGCTACACCTTC.

The CDR3 sequence is CASSARAGLNEQFF. DNA of the CDR3: TGTGCCAGCAGCGCGAGGGCAGGTTTGAATGAGCAGTTCTTC. The J gene is TRBJ2-1, the V gene TRBV9, with D tentatively TRBD2 (5 bases). The germline gives CDR1 SGDLS, CDR2 YYNGEE. The CDR3 has 14 residues. Trimming stripped 3 bases from V and 7 bases from J, with 14 bases between.

The V and J genes are TRBV27 and TRBJ2-7, with TRBD1 identical over 7 bases. Germline V gene lookup returns CDR1 MNHEY and CDR2 SMNVEV (reference sequence). Trimming took 2 bases from V and 3 from J; bases not matched to a gene: 1. The CDR3 consists of 13 residues. CDR3 region: CASSLNRGYEQYF. The CDR3 DNA reads TGTGCCAGCAGTTTAAACAGGGGCTACGAGCAGTACTTC.

The CDR3 DNA reads as TGTGCCAGCAGCCTAAACGGGGGCTCCTACGAGCAGTACTTC. This sequence encodes CASSLNGGSYEQYF. This chain links TRBV16 with TRBJ2-7, with a possible D match to TRBD2 (6 bases). From germline, CDR1 is KGHSY and CDR2 FQNENV. The V end lost 4 bases, the J end lost 0 bases, and 10 bases lay between the germline ends. The CDR3 sequence is 14 residues long.

This clone appeared a single time. The J gene is TRBJ2-7, the V gene TRBV27, with unresolved D. Germline assignment: CDR1 MNHEY and CDR2 SMNVEV (reference sequence). Trimming pared 6 bases from V and 2 bases from J, leaving 8 bases between. The CDR3 contains 12 residues. CDR3 bases: TGTGCCAGCAGAACAGCCGCCTACGAGCAGTACTTC. Protein product: CASRTAAYEQYF.